The rows below give T cell receptor beta chains drawn from one sample of a study of cytomegalovirus exposure and HLA in healthy donors. TCRdb's table, derived via immunoSEQ multiplex PCR, lists solely in-frame clones and lacks some. Here the sample spans 110,000 or so clones, about 90% being singletons. The specimen sequenced was PBMCs. Receptor source: a woman aged 18-29 years in good health and CMV-seronegative. Each CDR3 is given with its conserved first and last residue. Each record gives: CDR3 DNA, CDR3 protein, J gene, clone size, V gene, D gene. D genes are given only for firm matches. Clone size appears in some rows only: once, few, many, or a class for an expanded clone.

cdr3_nt: TGTGCCAGCAGCCCAGGGGTCGTCACTGAAGCTTTCTTT; cdr3_aa: CASSPGVVTEAFF; j_call: TRBJ1-1; clone_size: few; v_call: TRBV9; d_call: -
cdr3_nt: TGTGCCAGCAGCTTAGTGGTGTCGGGACAGGGGGAAGGCTACACCTTC; cdr3_aa: CASSLVVSGQGEGYTF; j_call: TRBJ1-2; clone_size: -; v_call: TRBV7-8; d_call: TRBD1
cdr3_nt: TGTGCCAGTAATAACCCCGGGACAGGGGAAAATGGCTACACCTTC; cdr3_aa: CASNNPGTGENGYTF; j_call: TRBJ1-2; clone_size: -; v_call: TRBV19; d_call: TRBD1
cdr3_nt: TGTGCCAGTAGTTACAGGGGGCTCACCGGGGAGCTGTTTTTT; cdr3_aa: CASSYRGLTGELFF; j_call: TRBJ2-2; clone_size: -; v_call: TRBV19; d_call: TRBD1
cdr3_nt: TGTGCCATCAGAGTGGGACAGAGCACAGATACGCAGTATTTT; cdr3_aa: CAIRVGQSTDTQYF; j_call: TRBJ2-3; clone_size: -; v_call: TRBV10-3; d_call: TRBD1
cdr3_nt: TGTGCCAGCGGGCCCCACTATGGCTACACCTTC; cdr3_aa: CASGPHYGYTF; j_call: TRBJ1-2; clone_size: -; v_call: TRBV28; d_call: -
cdr3_nt: TGTGCTCACCGAGGGGGCCTCCAGAACACTGAAGCTTTCTTT; cdr3_aa: CAHRGGLQNTEAFF; j_call: TRBJ1-1; clone_size: -; v_call: TRBV10-3; d_call: TRBD1
cdr3_nt: TGTGCCAGCAGCTCGACAGGGGGGATGTCCGAGCAGTACTTC; cdr3_aa: CASSSTGGMSEQYF; j_call: TRBJ2-7; clone_size: -; v_call: TRBV7-3; d_call: TRBD1
cdr3_nt: TGTGCCAGCAGTTTCTCCGGTCAGGGGGCGACCTACTACGAGCAGTACTTC; cdr3_aa: CASSFSGQGATYYEQYF; j_call: TRBJ2-7; clone_size: -; v_call: TRBV28; d_call: TRBD1
cdr3_nt: TGTGCCAGTAGTGCCGGACAGGGGGCGGGCTACGAGCAGTACTTC; cdr3_aa: CASSAGQGAGYEQYF; j_call: TRBJ2-7; clone_size: -; v_call: TRBV19; d_call: TRBD1
cdr3_nt: TGTGCCAGCGGGCTAGCGGGAGCAGATACGCAGTATTTT; cdr3_aa: CASGLAGADTQYF; j_call: TRBJ2-3; clone_size: -; v_call: TRBV6-5; d_call: TRBD2
cdr3_nt: TGTGCCAGCAGCCTCACACAGGGGTCGGGGGAGCAGTACTTC; cdr3_aa: CASSLTQGSGEQYF; j_call: TRBJ2-7; clone_size: -; v_call: TRBV9; d_call: TRBD1
cdr3_nt: TGTGCCAGCAGCCAATATCGCCCGGACAGGGGCTATAATTCACCCCTCCACTTT; cdr3_aa: CASSQYRPDRGYNSPLHF; j_call: TRBJ1-6; clone_size: -; v_call: TRBV16; d_call: TRBD1
cdr3_nt: TGCAGCGTCGCGACAGGGTGGGATCAGCCCCAGCATTTT; cdr3_aa: CSVATGWDQPQHF; j_call: TRBJ1-5; clone_size: -; v_call: TRBV29-1; d_call: TRBD1
cdr3_nt: TGTGCCAGCAGTTGGGGGGTCTCGGGCGAGCAGTACTTC; cdr3_aa: CASSWGVSGEQYF; j_call: TRBJ2-7; clone_size: once; v_call: TRBV27; d_call: -
cdr3_nt: TGCGCCAGCAGCCAGACCGGGACAGGGGTAGTCACTGAAGCTTTCTTT; cdr3_aa: CASSQTGTGVVTEAFF; j_call: TRBJ1-1; clone_size: -; v_call: TRBV4-3; d_call: TRBD1
cdr3_nt: TGCGCCAGCAGCCAAGGTTTACAGGGTGAGGGCTACACCTTC; cdr3_aa: CASSQGLQGEGYTF; j_call: TRBJ1-2; clone_size: few; v_call: TRBV4-3; d_call: -
cdr3_nt: TGTGCCAGCATAATTGGCAGGGCCCAAGAGACCCAGTACTTC; cdr3_aa: CASIIGRAQETQYF; j_call: TRBJ2-5; clone_size: -; v_call: TRBV2; d_call: -
cdr3_nt: TGCGCCAGCAGCTTGTGGGAGGGGTCCTACAATGAGCAGTTCTTC; cdr3_aa: CASSLWEGSYNEQFF; j_call: TRBJ2-1; clone_size: -; v_call: TRBV5-1; d_call: TRBD2
cdr3_nt: TGTGCCAGCAGCTACCGGGACAGGGGACTCGAGCAGTACTTC; cdr3_aa: CASSYRDRGLEQYF; j_call: TRBJ2-7; clone_size: -; v_call: TRBV5-5; d_call: TRBD1
cdr3_nt: TGTGCCAGCTCACCAAGAAGGGGTGACGAGCAGTACTTC; cdr3_aa: CASSPRRGDEQYF; j_call: TRBJ2-7; clone_size: -; v_call: TRBV18; d_call: -
cdr3_nt: TGTGCCAGCAGCGTGTCGCAGACCTATAATTCACCCCTCCACTTT; cdr3_aa: CASSVSQTYNSPLHF; j_call: TRBJ1-6; clone_size: few; v_call: TRBV7-6; d_call: -
cdr3_nt: TGTGCCAGCAGACTAGCGATGTACGAGCAGTACTTC; cdr3_aa: CASRLAMYEQYF; j_call: TRBJ2-7; clone_size: -; v_call: TRBV28; d_call: TRBD2
cdr3_nt: TGTGCCTCCGAAGCCCAGGACAGGGTGAGGAACACTGAAGCTTTCTTT; cdr3_aa: CASEAQDRVRNTEAFF; j_call: TRBJ1-1; clone_size: -; v_call: TRBV30; d_call: TRBD1
cdr3_nt: TGTGCCAGCAGGCGGGGACAGGGAAACTATGGCTACACCTTC; cdr3_aa: CASRRGQGNYGYTF; j_call: TRBJ1-2; clone_size: -; v_call: TRBV28; d_call: TRBD1
cdr3_nt: TGTGCCAGCAGCTCCACTACAGGGAGGGGAAAAGAGACCCAGTACTTC; cdr3_aa: CASSSTTGRGKETQYF; j_call: TRBJ2-5; clone_size: -; v_call: TRBV7-2; d_call: -
cdr3_nt: TGTGCCAGCAGAAAAAGGGACAGGGGGTTAGCTAACTATGGCTACACCTTC; cdr3_aa: CASRKRDRGLANYGYTF; j_call: TRBJ1-2; clone_size: -; v_call: TRBV28; d_call: TRBD1
cdr3_nt: TGTGCCACCCTCGAACGAAATGTCGGGGATGGCTACACCTTC; cdr3_aa: CATLERNVGDGYTF; j_call: TRBJ1-2; clone_size: -; v_call: TRBV28; d_call: -
cdr3_nt: TGCGCCAGCAGCCAAGATCCCCAGACAGGGTGGAATTCACCCCTCCACTTT; cdr3_aa: CASSQDPQTGWNSPLHF; j_call: TRBJ1-6; clone_size: -; v_call: TRBV4-3; d_call: TRBD1
cdr3_nt: TGTGCCAGCAGCCGGGACAGTACCTACGAGCAGTACTTC; cdr3_aa: CASSRDSTYEQYF; j_call: TRBJ2-7; clone_size: -; v_call: TRBV27; d_call: TRBD1
cdr3_nt: TGTGCCAGCAGTTTAGGTAGTGGCGGGTACGAGCAGTACTTC; cdr3_aa: CASSLGSGGYEQYF; j_call: TRBJ2-7; clone_size: -; v_call: TRBV27; d_call: -
cdr3_nt: TGTGCCAGTAGGAGGGGGTATTGGGAGCTGTTTTTT; cdr3_aa: CASRRGYWELFF; j_call: TRBJ2-2; clone_size: once; v_call: TRBV19; d_call: -
cdr3_nt: TGTGCCAGCAGCCAAGTATCTACTCCAAGGGGGACCCAGTACTTC; cdr3_aa: CASSQVSTPRGTQYF; j_call: TRBJ2-5; clone_size: -; v_call: TRBV14; d_call: -
cdr3_nt: TGTGCCTGGAGTGAACAGGGACACACCGGGGAGCTGTTTTTT; cdr3_aa: CAWSEQGHTGELFF; j_call: TRBJ2-2; clone_size: -; v_call: TRBV30; d_call: -
cdr3_nt: TGCGCCAGCGGCCCCACTAGCGGCCGCACAGATACGCAGTATTTT; cdr3_aa: CASGPTSGRTDTQYF; j_call: TRBJ2-3; clone_size: -; v_call: TRBV5-1; d_call: TRBD2
cdr3_nt: TGTGCCAGCAGCCTTCCGGACAGGGGGAACTATGGCTACACCTTC; cdr3_aa: CASSLPDRGNYGYTF; j_call: TRBJ1-2; clone_size: once; v_call: TRBV5-4; d_call: TRBD1
cdr3_nt: TGTGCCAGCAGCTCCTTGGGGGGACCAAACAATGAGCAGTTCTTC; cdr3_aa: CASSSLGGPNNEQFF; j_call: TRBJ2-1; clone_size: -; v_call: TRBV9; d_call: -
cdr3_nt: TGTGCCAGCAGTGTACGGAGGGAGAACACTGAAGCTTTCTTT; cdr3_aa: CASSVRRENTEAFF; j_call: TRBJ1-1; clone_size: -; v_call: TRBV6-1; d_call: -
cdr3_nt: TGTGCCAGCGGGACAGCTCAGGGCTACACCTTC; cdr3_aa: CASGTAQGYTF; j_call: TRBJ1-2; clone_size: -; v_call: TRBV28; d_call: TRBD1
cdr3_nt: TGTGCCAGCAGCTCCCAACGACCAGGCAATGAGCAGTTCTTC; cdr3_aa: CASSSQRPGNEQFF; j_call: TRBJ2-1; clone_size: -; v_call: TRBV11-2; d_call: -
cdr3_nt: TGTGCCAGCAGCTGGGGGACTAGCGGGATGTACGAGCAGTACTTC; cdr3_aa: CASSWGTSGMYEQYF; j_call: TRBJ2-7; clone_size: -; v_call: TRBV5-4; d_call: TRBD2
cdr3_nt: TGTGCCAGTAGTATTTTCGCCGGGACACGGCAGCGAAAGGACTATGGCTACACCTTC; cdr3_aa: CASSIFAGTRQRKDYGYTF; j_call: TRBJ1-2; clone_size: -; v_call: TRBV19; d_call: -
cdr3_nt: TGCGCCAGCAGCTTGGGCTCACAAGGGGGAGAGACCCAGTACTTC; cdr3_aa: CASSLGSQGGETQYF; j_call: TRBJ2-5; clone_size: -; v_call: TRBV5-1; d_call: -